These T cell receptor beta chains were read from a single sample in a study of T cell responses to AZD1222 COVID-19 vaccine. Only in-frame clones appear in the TCRdb table, and some are missing; sequencing was by immunoSEQ multiplex PCR. The data contain 100,000 or so clones, 70% to 90% of them singletons. The sample here was peripheral blood, taken on day 0 of AZD1222 vaccination. These receptors all stem from an adult in good health. The conserved cysteine and the conserved F or W are not part of the CDR3 here. Each record gives: V gene, D gene, J gene, CDR3 protein. A D gene is named only where the DNA matches it firmly.

>TRBV14|TRBD2|TRBJ2-1
ASSQDRSPSGRANEQF
>TRBV27|TRBD2|TRBJ2-7
ASATSARADEQY
>TRBV4-1|NA|TRBJ2-7
ASSQDWGGDYEQY
>TRBV6-5|NA|TRBJ1-4
ASSQRTEKLF
>TRBV3-1/TRBV3-2|TRBD2|TRBJ2-7
ASSQDSKRGSSYEQY
>TRBV6-4|NA|TRBJ2-3
ASSGQASTDTQY
>TRBV6-4|NA|TRBJ2-2
ASRQDTNTGELF
>TRBV2|NA|TRBJ2-2
ASSVQSRFV
>TRBV15|TRBD2|TRBJ2-7
ATSRPAGGPGEQY
>TRBV11-3|NA|TRBJ1-1
ASLNGYGMGVAF
>TRBV6-1|NA|TRBJ2-6
ASSGSVGAGANVLT
>TRBV7-3|NA|TRBJ2-3
ASSLTAASTDTQY
>TRBV7-9|NA|TRBJ1-2
ASSLEGPYNYGYT
>TRBV14|TRBD1|TRBJ1-6
ASSQDGPGQNYNSPLH
>TRBV3-1/TRBV3-2|NA|TRBJ2-3
ASSPTGRGDTQY
>TRBV6-4|TRBD2|TRBJ2-2
ASSDSASGTNTGELF
>TRBV30|NA|TRBJ2-5
AWRGGPQETQY
>TRBV18|TRBD1|TRBJ2-7
ASSPGTGRPSSYEQY
>TRBV6-5|NA|TRBJ2-7
ASSSAVAYEQY
>TRBV9|NA|TRBJ2-5
ASSLDGEETQY
>TRBV19|NA|TRBJ1-2
ASTNNPQAPQVYGYT
>TRBV9|TRBD2|TRBJ2-1
ASSVLAAPVNEQF
>TRBV9|TRBD1|TRBJ1-2
ASSPDPGTGINGYT
>TRBV7-2|NA|TRBJ1-3
ASSVGSGNTIY